The rows below give T cell receptor beta chains drawn from one sample of a study of regulatory dendritic cells for organ transplantation. Sequenced by immunoSEQ multiplex PCR; TCRdb stores in-frame clones only, minus some. The repertoire holds around 19,000 clones, with 74% as singletons. The sequenced sample was memory CD4+ T cells from blood. These receptor sequences come from a human donor in good health. Each CDR3 is given with its conserved first and last residue. The order of the fields is CDR3 protein, V gene, J gene, clone size. The size field is filled for only some rows; it gives once, few, many or a size class.

CASSNPGTGKETQYF,TRBV7-9,TRBJ2-5,NA
CASIDGGPDTEAFF,TRBV19,TRBJ1-1,few
CASSYSTTTGVTNTIYF,TRBV13,TRBJ1-3,NA
CASSSGQGETGELFF,TRBV7-9,TRBJ2-2,NA
CASSYLRAGNTDTQYF,TRBV6-5,TRBJ2-3,NA
CASSPNSSGGLRYYEQYF,TRBV21-1,TRBJ2-7,NA
CASRDRGQETQYF,TRBV6-1,TRBJ2-5,NA
CASVPGTSGGLGETQYF,TRBV12-5,TRBJ2-5,NA
CASSVEFGGTDTQYF,TRBV9,TRBJ2-3,NA
CASSLGTGRNEQYF,TRBV11-2,TRBJ2-7,NA
CATSGQGTGVSPLHF,TRBV15,TRBJ1-6,few
CASSLEGSGTEAFF,TRBV5-4,TRBJ1-1,NA
CASSLDRLDTQYF,TRBV4-2,TRBJ2-3,NA
CASSSGQDERAFF,TRBV28,TRBJ1-1,NA
CASSVGADQETQYF,TRBV6-4,TRBJ2-5,NA
CASSLSGGTTDGYTF,TRBV7-2,TRBJ1-2,few
CASSWTGGDTGELFF,TRBV5-1,TRBJ2-2,few
CASSLGGPTRGYTF,TRBV11-3,TRBJ1-2,few
CASSFSGTGNTEAFF,TRBV5-8,TRBJ1-1,NA
CASSHSTDRDSGNTIYF,TRBV14,TRBJ1-3,NA
CASSQRLAPSNQPQHF,TRBV4-3,TRBJ1-5,NA
CASSPPRSAYSYNEQFF,TRBV4-1,TRBJ2-1,few
CASSPGDIRNTIYF,TRBV14,TRBJ1-3,NA
CASSQVQGYEQYF,TRBV4-1,TRBJ2-7,NA
CASSLQGRWGDTQYF,TRBV7-9,TRBJ2-3,NA
CASSATGLYGYTF,TRBV7-9,TRBJ1-2,NA
CASSDRANTGELFF,TRBV7-9,TRBJ2-2,NA
CASSRGRTDTQYF,TRBV19,TRBJ2-3,few
CASSFYQGAYEQYF,TRBV28,TRBJ2-7,few
CASSPNPRGTFTDTQYF,TRBV27,TRBJ2-3,NA
CASSLAGVNYGYTF,TRBV5-6,TRBJ1-2,once
CASSLEGSDQYF,TRBV5-4,TRBJ2-4,NA
CASSPQTQQGKNEQYF,TRBV4-3,TRBJ2-7,few
CASSLGLADGEQFF,TRBV7-2,TRBJ2-1,NA
CASSPPTGMYTEAFF,TRBV27,TRBJ1-1,NA
CASSQAGNTEAFF,TRBV7-9,TRBJ1-1,NA
CASSPERGGFSKNIQYF,TRBV18,TRBJ2-4,NA
CASSLESGGGVHNEQFF,TRBV7-9,TRBJ2-1,few